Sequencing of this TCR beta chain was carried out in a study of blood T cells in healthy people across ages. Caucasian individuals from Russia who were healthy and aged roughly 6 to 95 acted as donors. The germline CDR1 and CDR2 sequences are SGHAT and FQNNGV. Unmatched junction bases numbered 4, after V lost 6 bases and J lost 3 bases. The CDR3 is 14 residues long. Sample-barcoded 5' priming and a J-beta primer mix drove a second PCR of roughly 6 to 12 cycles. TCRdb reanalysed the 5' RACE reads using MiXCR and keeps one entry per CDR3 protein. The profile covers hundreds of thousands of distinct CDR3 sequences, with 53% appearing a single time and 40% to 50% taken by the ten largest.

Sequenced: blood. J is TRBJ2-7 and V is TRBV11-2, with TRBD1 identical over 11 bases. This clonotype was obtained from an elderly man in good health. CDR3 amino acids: CASRTGTGGYEQYF. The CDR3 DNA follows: TGTGCCAGCAGAACCGGGACAGGGGGCTACGAGCAGTACTTC.